This TCR beta chain comes out of a study of T-cell memory formation after mild COVID-19 (dated by TCRdb to the early 2020s). About the full investigation: TCR sequence clusters from the two donors were found to be largely donor specific. In a couple of donors, T-cell clones that expanded and contracted after mild COVID-19 were tracked by sequencing TCRalpha and TCRbeta repertoires over time. The cohort comprised two young, previously healthy adult volunteers, one female and one male. Paper-wide results and their limitations: Whether the second-wave clones peaking on day 37 were SARS-CoV-2 specific was not confirmed. Contracting CD4+ clones turned up mainly in the CM and EM memory subsets, whereas EMRA was where CD8+ clones were enriched. Only a couple of mild cases were covered in the study, and larger cohorts including severe cases with pre-infection samples were considered necessary. Some responding clones were found in pre-infection memory, which suggests that pre-existing cross-reactive memory T cells took part in the SARS-CoV-2 response. Clones that contracted from day 15 to 85 showed balanced CD4/CD8 phenotypes, whereas a second wave of clones that expanded from day 15 to 37 leaned towards CD4+.

As concerns this clonotype: No cognate antigen has been identified for it. No much larger clone exists at a distance of one base, and base qualities are not known.

Ficoll-Paque density gradient centrifugation was used to isolate PBMCs. V sheds 8 bases and J sheds 3 bases, leaving 14 bases between their ends. CDR3 length: 13 amino acids, cysteine to phenylalanine. Of the read, only the CDR3 DNA is kept; its 39 bases are in frame from base 1. CDR1 and CDR2 (MNHEY, SVGAGI) derive from the germline V gene. The instrument was an Illumina NovaSeq 6000. Using 5'RACE with constant-segment primers, TCRalpha and TCRbeta cDNA libraries were constructed, with sample barcodes and unique molecular identifiers added in the process. Trizol reagent was used to extract RNA from every sample. Library amplification was performed in two PCR steps, and a second sample barcode and Illumina TruSeq adapters were introduced in the second step. Sequencing of the libraries was done on an Illumina NovaSeq, producing 2 x 150 bp paired-end reads. From the authors' description of their analysis: Reads were demultiplexed and collapsed into UMI-guided consensus sequences with migec v1.2.7. Using mixcr v2.1.11, UMI consensuses were aligned to TRA and TRB V and J templates and then assembled into clonotypes. A clonotype was counted as expanded or contracted only if both edgeR and NoisET called the change significant, with noise models trained on biological replicates. edgeR calls used a false discovery rate-adjusted p below 0.01 and a log2 fold-change threshold of 1. PCA with hierarchical clustering of max-normalized trajectories of the 1000 most abundant clonotypes was used as exploratory dynamics analysis. Each responding clone was given a CD4 or CD8 phenotype based on the CD4+ and CD8+ repertoires, which had been sequenced separately. In-frame beta chains were kept once TCRdb had trimmed the public reads at Q25 with fastp and called clones with MiXCR. One record per CDR3 amino acid sequence lists the most common genes and DNA. The V and J calls reflect TCRdb's pipeline rather than the authors' work. In all, the sample holds 400,000 or so distinct CDR3 sequences, and 15% to 20% of those were seen once. The top ten clones comprise 8.4% of the sample.

The sequence was obtained from an adult woman who had mild COVID-19 (a few samples of this study predate the infection). The sample titles of this study are shuffled in the database, so cell type and time point are left out; the donor was told from shared clones. Input material: PBMCs or a T cell subset sorted from them (not recorded which). Recombination joined TRBV6-5 with TRBJ2-7, with the D segment identity uncertain. The nucleotide sequence is TGTGCCAGCGGTCGGCTAAGCAACTACGAGCAGTACTTC. Translated, it reads CASGRLSNYEQYF.